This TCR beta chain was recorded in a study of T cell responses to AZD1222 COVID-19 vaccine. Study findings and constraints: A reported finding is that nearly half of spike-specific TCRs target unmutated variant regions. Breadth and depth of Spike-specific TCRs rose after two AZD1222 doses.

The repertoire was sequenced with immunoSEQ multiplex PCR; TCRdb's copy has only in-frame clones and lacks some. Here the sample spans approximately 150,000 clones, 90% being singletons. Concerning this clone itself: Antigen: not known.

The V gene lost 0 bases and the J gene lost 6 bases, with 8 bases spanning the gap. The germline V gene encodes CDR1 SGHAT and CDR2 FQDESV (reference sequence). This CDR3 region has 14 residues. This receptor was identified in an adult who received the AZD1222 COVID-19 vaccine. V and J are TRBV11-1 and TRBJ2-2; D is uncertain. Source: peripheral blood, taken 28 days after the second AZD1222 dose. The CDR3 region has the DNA TGTGCCAGCAGCTTAGCGGCGATGGCCGGGGAGCTGTTTTTT. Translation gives CASSLAAMAGELFF.